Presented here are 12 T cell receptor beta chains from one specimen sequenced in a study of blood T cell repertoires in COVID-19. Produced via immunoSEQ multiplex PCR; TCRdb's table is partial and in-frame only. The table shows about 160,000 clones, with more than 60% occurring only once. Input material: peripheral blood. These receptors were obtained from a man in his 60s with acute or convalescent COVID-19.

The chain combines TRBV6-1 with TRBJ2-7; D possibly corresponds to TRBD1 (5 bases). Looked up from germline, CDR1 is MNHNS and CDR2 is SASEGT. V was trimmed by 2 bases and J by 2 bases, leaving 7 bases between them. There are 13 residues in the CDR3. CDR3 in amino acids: CASSERQPYEQYF. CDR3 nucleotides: TGTGCCAGCAGTGAAAGACAGCCCTACGAGCAGTACTTC.

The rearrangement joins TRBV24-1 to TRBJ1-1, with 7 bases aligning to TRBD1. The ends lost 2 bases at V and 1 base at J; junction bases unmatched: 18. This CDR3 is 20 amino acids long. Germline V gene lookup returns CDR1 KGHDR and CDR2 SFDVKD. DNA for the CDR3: TGTGCCACCAGTGATTCAAACGTAGAGGAGGGGACAGAACCGAACACTGAAGCTTTCTTT. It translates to CATSDSNVEEGTEPNTEAFF.

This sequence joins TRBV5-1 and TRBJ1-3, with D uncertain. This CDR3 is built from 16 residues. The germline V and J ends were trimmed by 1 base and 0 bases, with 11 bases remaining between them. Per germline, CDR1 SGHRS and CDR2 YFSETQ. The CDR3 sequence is CASSLRPGSSGNTIYF. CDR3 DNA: TGCGCCAGCAGCTTGAGGCCAGGAAGCTCTGGAAACACCATATATTTT.

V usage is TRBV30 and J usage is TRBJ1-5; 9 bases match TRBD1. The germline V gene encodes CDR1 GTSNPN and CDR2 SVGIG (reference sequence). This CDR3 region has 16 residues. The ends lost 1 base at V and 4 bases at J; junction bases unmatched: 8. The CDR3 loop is CAWSAQLGTGNQPQHF. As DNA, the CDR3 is TGTGCCTGGAGTGCACAACTCGGGACAGGGAATCAGCCCCAGCATTTT.

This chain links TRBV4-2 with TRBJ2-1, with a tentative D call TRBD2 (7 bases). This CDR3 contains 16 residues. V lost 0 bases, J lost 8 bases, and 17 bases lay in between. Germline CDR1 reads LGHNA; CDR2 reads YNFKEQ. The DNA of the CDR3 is TGTGCCAGCAGCCAAGAGAGAACGGGGGGCCAAGATGAGCAGTTCTTC. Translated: CASSQERTGGQDEQFF.

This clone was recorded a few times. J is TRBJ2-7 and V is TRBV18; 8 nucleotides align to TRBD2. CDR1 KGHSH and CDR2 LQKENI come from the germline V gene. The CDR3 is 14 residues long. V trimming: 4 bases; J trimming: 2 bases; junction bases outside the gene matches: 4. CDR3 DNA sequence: TGTGCCAGCTCACTCGGGGGGGGGACCTACGAGCAGTACTTC. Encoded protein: CASSLGGGTYEQYF. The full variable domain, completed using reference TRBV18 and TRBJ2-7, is NAGVMQNPRHLVRRRGQEARLRCSPMKGHSHVYWYRQLPEEGLKFMVYLQKENIIDESGMPKERFSAEFPKEGPSILRIQQVVRGDSAAYFCASSLGGGTYEQYFGPGTRLTVT.

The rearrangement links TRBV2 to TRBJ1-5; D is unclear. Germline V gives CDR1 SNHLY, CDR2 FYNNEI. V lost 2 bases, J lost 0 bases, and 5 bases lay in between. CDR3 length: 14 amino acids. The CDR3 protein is CASSEQISNQPQHF. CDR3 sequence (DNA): TGTGCCAGCAGTGAACAGATTAGCAATCAGCCCCAGCATTTT.

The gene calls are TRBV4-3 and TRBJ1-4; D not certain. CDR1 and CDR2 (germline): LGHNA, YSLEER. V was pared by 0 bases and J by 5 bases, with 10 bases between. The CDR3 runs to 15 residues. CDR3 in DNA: TGCGCCAGCAGCCAAGATCCCACGGGGAATGAAAAACTGTTTTTT. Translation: CASSQDPTGNEKLFF.

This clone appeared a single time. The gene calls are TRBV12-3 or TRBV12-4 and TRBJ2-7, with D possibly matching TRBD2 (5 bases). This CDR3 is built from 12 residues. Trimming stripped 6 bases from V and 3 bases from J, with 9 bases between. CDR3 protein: CASRDFRYEQYF. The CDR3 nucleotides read TGTGCCAGCAGGGACTTCCGCTACGAGCAGTACTTC.

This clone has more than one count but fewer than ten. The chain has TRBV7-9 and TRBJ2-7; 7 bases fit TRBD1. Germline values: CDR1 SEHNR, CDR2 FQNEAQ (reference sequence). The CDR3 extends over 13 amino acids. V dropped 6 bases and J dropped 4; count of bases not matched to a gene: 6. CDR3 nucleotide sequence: TGTGCCAGCAGAAAAGGGACAGAGTACGAGCAGTACTTC. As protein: CASRKGTEYEQYF.

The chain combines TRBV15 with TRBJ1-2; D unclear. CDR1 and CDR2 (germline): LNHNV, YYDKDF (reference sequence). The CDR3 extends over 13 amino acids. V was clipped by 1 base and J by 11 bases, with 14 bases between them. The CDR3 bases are TGTGCCACCAGCAGAGCCATACAAGAGGGTTACACCTTC. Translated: CATSRAIQEGYTF.

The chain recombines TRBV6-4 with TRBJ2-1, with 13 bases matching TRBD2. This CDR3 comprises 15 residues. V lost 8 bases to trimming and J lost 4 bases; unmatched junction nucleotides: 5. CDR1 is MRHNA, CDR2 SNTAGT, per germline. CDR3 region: CASRTSGGNYNEQFF. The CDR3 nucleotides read TGTGCCAGCCGGACTAGCGGGGGAAATTACAATGAGCAGTTCTTC.